This TCR beta chain stems from a study of blood T cell repertoires in COVID-19. CDR1 is SGHTA and CDR2 is FQGNSA in the germline V gene. The V and J ends lost 3 bases and 6 bases respectively, with 19 bases between them. The CDR3 sequence is 16 residues long. Method: immunoSEQ multiplex PCR; TCRdb's copy keeps in-frame clones and lacks some. The data hold some 200,000 clones, with about 89% observed a single time. This sequence joins TRBV7-2 and TRBJ2-3; D perhaps matches TRBD2 (6 bases). Sequenced sample: PBMCs or T cells enriched from blood (not recorded which). This clonotype was obtained from a woman between 18 and 29 years old who had recovered from COVID-19. This CDR3 is CASSFGAGRVLDTQYF. CDR3 in DNA: TGTGCCAGCAGCTTTGGAGCGGGTCGGGTGTTGGATACGCAGTATTTT.